Shown below are 5 T cell receptor beta chains from a single sample sequenced in a study of blood T cell repertoires in COVID-19. This table comes from immunoSEQ multiplex PCR, and its TCRdb copy is limited to in-frame clones, with some not included. This sample has approximately 320,000 clones; 90% occur once, and the top ten carry 2.6%. What was sequenced was PBMCs or T cells enriched from blood (not recorded which). The receptors here all came from a man aged 55 to 70 who had recovered from COVID-19.

This chain connects TRBV6-5 to TRBJ2-7; 9 positions agree with TRBD2. The junction had 7 bases not matched to a gene; V was cut back by 5 bases and J by 2 bases. From germline, CDR1 is MNHEY and CDR2 SVGAGI. This CDR3 is 15 amino acids long. The CDR3: CASSISQRGAYEQYF. DNA of the CDR3: TGTGCCAGCAGTATTTCTCAGCGGGGGGCCTACGAGCAGTACTTC.

The V and J genes are TRBV28 and TRBJ2-3; 8 nucleotides agree with TRBD2. Germline V gives CDR1 MDHEN, CDR2 SYDVKM. Trimming cost V 2 bases and J 9 bases; bases outside gene matches: 19. This CDR3 is 18 amino acids long. The CDR3 DNA reads TGTGCCAGCAGTTTACTCCATCCCATCAACGGGGGGGCTGGAACGCAGTATTTT. Its translation: CASSLLHPINGGAGTQYF.

The V call is TRBV6-5, the J call TRBJ1-1, with D maybe TRBD1 (5 bases). The V and J ends lost 5 bases and 1 base respectively, with 11 bases between them. Germline V lookup: CDR1 MNHEY, CDR2 SVGAGI. The CDR3 length is 14 residues. The CDR3 DNA is TGTGCCAGCAGTACCCGGACATCGAACACTGAAGCTTTCTTT. This encodes CASSTRTSNTEAFF.

The chain is built from TRBV12-5 and TRBJ1-1, with TRBD1 as a possible D gene (6 bases). The CDR3 sequence is 16 residues long. V gave up 0 bases and J gave up 5 bases, with 16 bases separating them. CDR1 LGHNT and CDR2 FRNRAP come from the germline V gene. CDR3 sequence (DNA): TGTGCTAGTGGTTTGGTGCAGGGGATAATCAGGACTGAAGCTTTCTTT. This codes for CASGLVQGIIRTEAFF.

The chain links TRBV19 to TRBJ1-5; 7 nucleotides agree with TRBD1. CDR1 and CDR2 from the germline V gene are LNHDA and SQIVND (reference sequence). This CDR3 contains 15 residues. Trimming at V came to 6 bases and at J to 0 bases, leaving 5 bases not matched to a gene. CDR3 nucleotides: TGTGCCAGTAGGACAGGGATCTATAGCAATCAGCCCCAGCATTTT. Translating it yields CASRTGIYSNQPQHF.